This T cell receptor beta chain was profiled in a study of T cells after yellow fever vaccination. As concerns this clonotype: Its antigen is still unknown.

By 5'RACE template switching, TCR cDNA was produced, with a universal primer site and UMIs added in the process. TCRdb itself ran the 5' RACE reads through MiXCR, one entry per CDR3 protein. The profile covers under 700,000 distinct CDR3 sequences, with about a sixth appearing a single time and 17% taken by the ten largest. Study results and caveats: Contamination of FACS-sorted repertoires by abundant clonotypes from the bulk population could occur.

V lost 5 bases and J lost 0; bases outside the gene matches: 13. CDR3 size: 18 residues. CDR1 and CDR2 (germline): LNHDA, SQIVND (reference sequence). The rearrangement joins TRBV19 to TRBJ2-1, with 7 bases aligning to TRBD2. This TCR was recovered from a man between 18 and 35 years old who received the YFV17D yellow fever vaccine. The sample in question was PBMCs, obtained 5 days after the first yellow fever vaccination. The CDR3 loop is CASSPDWRGFFSYNEQFF. CDR3 nucleotides: TGTGCCAGTAGTCCCGACTGGCGGGGGTTCTTCTCCTACAATGAGCAGTTCTTC.